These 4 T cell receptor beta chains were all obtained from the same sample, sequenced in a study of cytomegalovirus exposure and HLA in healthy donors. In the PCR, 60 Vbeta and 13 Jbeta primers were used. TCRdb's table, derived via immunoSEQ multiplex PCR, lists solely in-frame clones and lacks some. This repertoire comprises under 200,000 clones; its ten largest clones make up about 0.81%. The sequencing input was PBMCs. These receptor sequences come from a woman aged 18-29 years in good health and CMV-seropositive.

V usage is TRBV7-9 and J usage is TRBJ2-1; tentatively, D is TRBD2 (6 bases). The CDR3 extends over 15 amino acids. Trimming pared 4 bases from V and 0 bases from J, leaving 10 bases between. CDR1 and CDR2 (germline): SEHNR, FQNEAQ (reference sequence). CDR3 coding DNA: TGTGCCAGCAGCTATCGGAGGGCCTCCTACAATGAGCAGTTCTTC. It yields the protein CASSYRRASYNEQFF.

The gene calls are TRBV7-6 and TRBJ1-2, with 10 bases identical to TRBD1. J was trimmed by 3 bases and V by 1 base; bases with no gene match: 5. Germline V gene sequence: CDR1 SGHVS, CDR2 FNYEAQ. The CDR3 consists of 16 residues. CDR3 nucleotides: TGTGCCAGCAGCTTAGGGACAGGGGGGGCGGACTATGGCTACACCTTC. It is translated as CASSLGTGGADYGYTF. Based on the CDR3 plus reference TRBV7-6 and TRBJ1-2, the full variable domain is GAGVSQSPRYKVTKRGQDVALRCDPISGHVSLYWYRQALGQGPEFLTYFNYEAQQDKSGLPNDRFSAERPEGSISTLTIQRTEQRDSAMYRCASSLGTGGADYGYTFGSGTRLTVV.

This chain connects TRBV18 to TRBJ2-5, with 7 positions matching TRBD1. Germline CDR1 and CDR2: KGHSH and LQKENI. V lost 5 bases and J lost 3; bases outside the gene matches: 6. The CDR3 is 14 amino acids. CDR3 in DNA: TGTGCCAGCTCATCGTCCGGGACAGAAGAGACCCAGTACTTC. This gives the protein CASSSSGTEETQYF.

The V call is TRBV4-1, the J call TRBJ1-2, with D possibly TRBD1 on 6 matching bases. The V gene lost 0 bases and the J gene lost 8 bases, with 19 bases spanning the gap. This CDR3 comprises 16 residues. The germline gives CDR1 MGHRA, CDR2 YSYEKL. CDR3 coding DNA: TGCGCCAGCAGCCAAGAGGGGGGGGCCACCCTGGGGGGCTACACCTTC. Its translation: CASSQEGGATLGGYTF.